Ten or more counts support the clone carrying this TCR beta chain. The time point denotes: newly diagnosed GD, antithyroid drugs for less than 3 months. Extracted RNA from PBMCs served as the source of the TCR library. This entry is derived from a study of regulatory T cells in long-lasting Graves disease. Study as a whole: Freshly diagnosed Graves' patients had used antithyroid drugs for under 3 months.

The V gene's germline CDR1 is MNHNS and CDR2 SASEGT. The CDR3 runs to 14 residues. V dropped 5 bases and J dropped 5 bases, with 15 bases sitting between them. To make TCR beta libraries, researchers used iRepertoire HTBI primers and Arm-PCR of CDR3 regions. TCRdb re-called the multiplex PCR reads with MiXCR, one entry per CDR3 protein. The table has 350,000 to 450,000 distinct CDR3 sequences, about 12% seen once; the top ten hold approximately 20%. These data also featured in a second study, about T cells in Graves' hyperthyroidism and ophthalmopathy.

The chain uses TRBV6-1 and TRBJ2-5; D is perhaps TRBD2 (5 bases). Sequencing used peripheral blood mononuclear cells (PBMCs), obtained at new diagnosis, from a patient treated with antithyroid drugs. The receptor was derived from a woman aged 18-30 years with Graves disease. CDR3 coding DNA: TGTGCCAGCAGTCAGGACGGACTGGGGGAGACCCAGTACTTC. Its translation: CASSQDGLGETQYF.